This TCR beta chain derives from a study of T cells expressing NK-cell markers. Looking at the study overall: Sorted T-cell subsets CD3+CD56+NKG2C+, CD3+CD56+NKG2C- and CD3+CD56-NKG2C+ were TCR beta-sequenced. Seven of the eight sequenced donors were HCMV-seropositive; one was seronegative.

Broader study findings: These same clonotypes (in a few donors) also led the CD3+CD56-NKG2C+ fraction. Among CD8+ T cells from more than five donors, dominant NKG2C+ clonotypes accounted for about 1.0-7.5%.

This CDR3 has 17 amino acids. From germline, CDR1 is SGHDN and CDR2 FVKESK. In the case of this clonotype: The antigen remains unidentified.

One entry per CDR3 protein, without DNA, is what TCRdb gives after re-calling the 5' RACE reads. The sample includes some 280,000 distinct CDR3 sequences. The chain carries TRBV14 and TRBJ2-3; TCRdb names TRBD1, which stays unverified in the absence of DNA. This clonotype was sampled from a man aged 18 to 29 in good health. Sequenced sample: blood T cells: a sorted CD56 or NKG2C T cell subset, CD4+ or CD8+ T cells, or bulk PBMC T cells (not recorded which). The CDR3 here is CASSRASLNFSIGEQYF.